This T cell receptor (beta chain) appears in the sequencing data of a study of cytomegalovirus exposure and HLA in healthy donors. Notes on the study in general: TCR beta V- and J-gene trimming was later associated with a missense DCLRE1C variant. There were some V segments, including TRBV6-2 and TRBV6-3, excluded as indistinguishable. Rare sequences made up most TCRs, while some public TCRs were found in many donors.

60 Vbeta and 13 Jbeta primers were used in PCR. Sequenced by immunoSEQ multiplex PCR; TCRdb stores in-frame clones only, minus some. In all, the sample yields 150,000 to 200,000 clones. Among the donors, all were healthy bone marrow donors. For this clone: Antigen: not known. Other DNA sequences in this sample translate to the same CDR3.

Germline CDR1 reads LNHDA; CDR2 reads SQIVND (reference sequence). The CDR3 loop spans 16 amino acids. With 3 bases clipped from V and 2 bases from J, the junction kept 8 bases outside the gene matches. The clonotype was recovered from a woman aged 55-70 years in good health and CMV-seronegative. The sequenced material came from PBMCs. The V and J genes are TRBV19 and TRBJ1-1, with 8 bases matching TRBD1. The CDR3 DNA sequence: TGTGCCAGTAGTATCGTCAGACAGGGGCCCAACACTGAAGCTTTCTTT. This encodes CASSIVRQGPNTEAFF.